Below, 22 T cell receptor beta chains from the same sample are listed, as sequenced in a study of Graves' ophthalmopathy and Graves' hyperthyroidism. TCR beta CDR3 amplification used RNA transcripts. HTBI-primed first-round RT-PCR preceded second-round multiplex PCR. TCRdb analysed the multiplex PCR reads with MiXCR anew, one entry per CDR3 protein. The sample has around 660,000 distinct CDR3 sequences, more than 40% seen once; the top ten hold more than 3%. Source material: peripheral blood. The receptors derive from an adult man with Graves' ophthalmopathy.

The rearrangement joins TRBV10-3 to TRBJ2-5, with 9 bases that match TRBD1. The CDR3 sequence is 13 residues long. V shed 10 bases, J shed 5 bases, and the junction held 8 bases outside the gene matches. Per germline, CDR1 ENHRY and CDR2 SYGVKD. CDR3 region: CASGTGSLETQYF. As DNA, the CDR3 is TGTGCCAGTGGGACAGGGAGCCTCGAGACCCAGTACTTC.

This clonotype has a count of ten or more. The chain combines TRBV24-1 with TRBJ1-3; tentatively, D is TRBD1 (6 bases). Germline CDR1 KGHDR, CDR2 SFDVKD. The CDR3 has 15 residues. V was cut by 3 bases and J by 2 bases, with 10 bases left in between. CDR3 coding DNA: TGTGCCACCAGTGATGGGGGCAAGGCTGGAAACACCATATATTTT. This gives the protein CATSDGGKAGNTIYF.

This chain links TRBV20-1 with TRBJ1-4; TRBD1 aligns across 11 bases. Trimming cost V 3 bases and J 4 bases; bases outside gene matches: 7. Germline V gives CDR1 DFQATT, CDR2 SNEGSKA (reference sequence). CDR3 size: 16 residues. CDR3: CSARLRDRGFNEKLFF. In DNA, the CDR3 is TGCAGTGCTAGGTTACGGGACAGGGGGTTTAATGAAAAACTGTTTTTT.

This clonotype is a singleton in its sample. This chain links TRBV30 with TRBJ2-7; a possible D gene is TRBD1 (6 bases). Germline V gene lookup returns CDR1 GTSNPN and CDR2 SVGIG (reference sequence). This CDR3 has 16 residues. V lost 0 bases to trimming and J lost 0 bases, with 15 bases between them. Here the CDR3 DNA reads TGTGCCTGGAGTGTACTCGGGGACACAATCTCCTACGAGCAGTACTTC. Amino acids: CAWSVLGDTISYEQYF.

In its sample, this clonotype was seen many times. The genes are TRBV19 and TRBJ2-2; maybe TRBD1 (5 bases). From germline, CDR1 is LNHDA and CDR2 SQIVND (reference sequence). The CDR3 is made up of 12 amino acids. Trimming took off 7 bases at V and 5 bases at J, with 8 bases between the two ends. The CDR3 protein is CASIRQTGELFF. CDR3 in DNA: TGTGCCAGTATACGACAGACCGGGGAGCTGTTTTTT.

This sequence joins TRBV5-1 and TRBJ1-4; the D is unclear. Germline CDR1 is SGHRS and CDR2 is YFSETQ. This CDR3 is built from 15 residues. The ends were cut back, 0 bases at V and 8 bases at J, with 14 bases in the middle. Here the CDR3 DNA reads TGCGCCAGCAGCTTGGACGGGTCCCCTTGGGAAAAACTGTTTTTT. It specifies CASSLDGSPWEKLFF.

This clonotype was picked up one time. This rearrangement joins TRBV10-3 to TRBJ1-2; a weak D match, TRBD1 (6 bases). The length of the CDR3 is 15 residues. Trimming left V 7 bases short and J 4 bases short, with 19 bases between. Germline V gene data show CDR1 as ENHRY and CDR2 as SYGVKD. The CDR3 protein is CAIKTGTLHGYGYTF. In nucleotides, the CDR3 is TGTGCCATCAAGACCGGGACACTGCACGGCTATGGCTACACCTTC.

The chain combines TRBV29-1 with TRBJ1-2; 8 positions match TRBD1. The CDR3 contains 12 residues. J was trimmed by 5 bases and V by 6 bases; bases with no gene match: 5. Germline V gene sequence: CDR1 SQVTM, CDR2 ANQGSEA. The CDR3 nucleotides are TGCAGCGTGGACAGGGCGGGATATGGCTACACCTTC. Protein sequence: CSVDRAGYGYTF. The whole variable domain, remainder taken from reference TRBV29-1 and TRBJ1-2, is SAVISQKPSRDICQRGTSLTIQCQVDSQVTMMFWYRQQPGQSLTLIATANQGSEATYESGFVIDKFPISRPNLTFSTLTVSNMSPEDSSIYLCSVDRAGYGYTFGSGTRLTVV.

As to this clonotype: As the CDR3 is not closed by the conserved phenylalanine or tryptophan, this likely results from a read error. The V gene is TRBV25-1, the J gene TRBJ1-1, with 9 bases matching TRBD1. The CDR3 is made up of 16 amino acids. Germline assignment: CDR1 MGHDK and CDR2 SYGVNS. J was trimmed by 0 bases and V by 2 bases; bases with no gene match: 4. CDR3 nucleotides: TGTGCCAGCAGTGAACAGGGGACAGGGATGAACACTGAAGCTTTCTCT. Its protein product is CASSEQGTGMNTEAFS.

This clonotype was recorded many times. The CDR3 loop reads CASSPGDRGETEAFF. The CDR3 bases are TGTGCCAGCAGTCCCGGGGACAGGGGAGAGACTGAAGCTTTCTTT. The V and J genes are TRBV12-3 or TRBV12-4 and TRBJ1-1; 10 bases align to TRBD1. This CDR3 contains 15 residues. The V and J ends lost 5 bases and 5 bases, in that order; junction bases with no gene match: 8.

This clonotype was picked up many times. The V gene is TRBV4-3, the J gene TRBJ2-6; D is unresolved. There are 16 residues in the CDR3. Germline V gene sequence: CDR1 LGHNA, CDR2 YSLEER. With 2 bases removed from V and 4 bases from J, the gap between germline ends came to 12 bases. CDR3 sequence: CASSQRVPPGANVLTF. DNA of the CDR3: TGCGCCAGCAGCCAAAGGGTTCCGCCCGGGGCCAACGTCCTGACTTTC.

This clonotype was counted only a few times. The chain uses TRBV20-1 and TRBJ1-3, with no clear D. CDR3 size: 15 residues. Trimming stripped 0 bases from V and 2 bases from J, with 11 bases between. Germline loops: CDR1 DFQATT, CDR2 SNEGSKA (reference sequence). CDR3 bases: TGCAGTGCTAGAGATTTGGGTGGTACTGGAAACACCATATATTTT. Residues: CSARDLGGTGNTIYF.

About this clonotype: The conserved phenylalanine or tryptophan is not found at the CDR3 terminus, so this likely reflects a read error. V is TRBV9 and J is TRBJ2-5, with 14 bases fitting TRBD2. The CDR3 sequence is 15 residues long. Unmatched junction bases numbered 0, after V lost 3 bases and J lost 2 bases. Germline V gene sequence: CDR1 SGDLS, CDR2 YYNGEE. CDR3 amino acids: CASSGLAGGQETQYC. The CDR3 bases are TGTGCCAGCAGCGGACTAGCGGGGGGGCAAGAGACCCAGTACTGC.

V is TRBV10-3 and J is TRBJ1-4, with D possibly being TRBD1 (5 bases). Germline V gives CDR1 ENHRY, CDR2 SYGVKD. The CDR3 has 12 amino acids. The V end lost 4 bases, the J end lost 7 bases, and 7 bases lay between the germline ends. CDR3 in amino acids: CAISGQGEKLFF. The CDR3 region has the DNA TGTGCCATCAGTGGGCAGGGTGAAAAACTGTTTTTT.

CDR3 in amino acids: CAWTRQGGEKLFF. CDR3 in DNA: TGTGCCTGGACTCGGCAGGGCGGTGAAAAACTGTTTTTT. This rearrangement joins TRBV30 to TRBJ1-4, with a tentative D call TRBD1 (5 bases). The CDR3 consists of 13 residues. Trimming cost V 4 bases and J 7 bases, with 13 bases left between them. In germline, CDR1 is GTSNPN, CDR2 SVGIG (reference sequence).

This clonotype came up a few times. The gene calls are TRBV7-2 and TRBJ2-7; D could derive from TRBD1 or TRBD2 (6 bases each). The CDR3 has 14 residues. The V gene's germline CDR1 is SGHTA and CDR2 FQGNSA. The germline V and J ends were trimmed by 4 bases and 5 bases, with 15 bases remaining between them. The CDR3 nucleotides read TGTGCCAGCAGCTGGGGGCGGGACGTCGACGAGCAGTACTTC. Its protein product is CASSWGRDVDEQYF.

This clonotype is a singleton in its sample. V and J are TRBV12-3 or TRBV12-4 and TRBJ2-5; either TRBD1 or TRBD2 may fit D (6 bases each). With 3 bases removed from V and 8 bases from J, the gap between germline ends came to 13 bases. This CDR3 comprises 13 residues. The DNA for the CDR3 is TGTGCCAGCAGTTTGTCGGGGGCGAGTACCCAGTACTTC. Translated: CASSLSGASTQYF.

J is TRBJ2-5 and V is TRBV2; D is undetermined. The germline V gene has CDR1 SNHLY and CDR2 FYNNEI. Trimming took 8 bases from V and 1 from J, leaving 17 bases between them. This CDR3 spans 15 amino acids. The CDR3 sequence is CASSPSSRLQETQYF. DNA of the CDR3: TGTGCCAGCTCACCTTCTTCGAGGCTCCAAGAGACCCAGTACTTC. The whole variable domain, filled in from reference TRBV2 and TRBJ2-5, reads EPEVTQTPSHQVTQMGQEVILRCVPISNHLYFYWYRQILGQKVEFLVSFYNNEISEKSEIFDDQFSVERPDGSNFTLKIRSTKLEDSAMYFCASSPSSRLQETQYFGPGTRLLVL.

A few counts support this clonotype. The rearrangement links TRBV20-1 to TRBJ1-5; 8 bases line up with TRBD1. Germline CDR1 is DFQATT and CDR2 is SNEGSKA (reference sequence). This CDR3 comprises 14 residues. The V and J ends lost 4 bases and 1 base, in that order; junction bases with no gene match: 3. CDR3 sequence: CSATGQGSNQPQHF. The CDR3 DNA sequence: TGCAGTGCTACCGGACAGGGAAGCAATCAGCCCCAGCATTTT.

This clonotype has more than one count but fewer than ten. This chain links TRBV30 with TRBJ1-6, with D perhaps matching TRBD1 (5 bases). The CDR3 sequence is 12 residues long. Germline V lookup: CDR1 GTSNPN, CDR2 SVGIG (reference sequence). Deletions cut 4 bases from V and 11 bases from J, with 12 bases between. This CDR3 is CAWTGSGAPLHF. The CDR3 DNA sequence: TGTGCCTGGACAGGGTCGGGGGCACCCCTCCACTTT.

The chain links TRBV6-6 to TRBJ2-7; D might be TRBD1 or TRBD2, each matching 5 bases. The CDR3 spans 17 residues. Trimming took 2 bases from V and 3 from J, leaving 20 bases between them. Germline assignment: CDR1 MNHNY and CDR2 SVGAGI (reference sequence). The CDR3 loop reads CASSYGTDRREFYEQYF. DNA for the CDR3: TGTGCCAGCAGTTACGGGACCGATCGTCGTGAGTTCTACGAGCAGTACTTC.

This clonotype was observed a few times. This chain joins TRBV7-2 and TRBJ2-7; D ambiguous. The CDR3 extends over 12 amino acids. Per germline, CDR1 SGHTA and CDR2 FQGNSA. Between the trimmed V and J ends, which lost 4 bases and 3 bases, there was a span of 7 bases. The CDR3 region has the DNA TGTGCCAGCAGCTGGGAAAACTACGAGCAGTACTTC. It specifies CASSWENYEQYF.